The 11 T cell receptor beta chains below come from one sample, sequenced in a study of blood T cell repertoires in COVID-19. Assay: immunoSEQ multiplex PCR; the TCRdb copy retains only in-frame clones and omits some. Of 240,000 or so clones listed, around 90% are singletons. Specimen: peripheral blood. The receptors were gathered from a woman in her thirties with acute or convalescent COVID-19.

The CDR3 nucleotides are TGTGCCAGCTCACCCGACAGGGCTACCAAAAACATTCAGTACTTC. Amino acid sequence: CASSPDRATKNIQYF. The J gene is TRBJ2-4, the V gene TRBV18; 7 nucleotides match TRBD1. The trim removed 3 bases at V and 2 bases at J, leaving 4 bases unmatched. CDR1 is KGHSH, CDR2 LQKENI, per germline. The CDR3 is made up of 15 amino acids.

The V and J genes are TRBV6-4 and TRBJ2-1, with 8 bases identical to TRBD1. V shed 3 bases, J shed 9 bases, and the junction held 4 bases outside the gene matches. The CDR3 runs 13 residues. Germline CDR1 reads MRHNA; CDR2 reads SNTAGT. The CDR3 nucleotides are TGTGCCAGCAGTGAGACAGGGGAAGGTGAGCAGTTCTTC. Amino acids: CASSETGEGEQFF.

This clone was detected only once. The chain uses TRBV19 and TRBJ2-2; 7 bases map to TRBD2. V shed 6 bases and J 0 bases; nucleotides not matched to a gene: 4. Per germline, CDR1 LNHDA and CDR2 SQIVND (reference sequence). This CDR3 has 15 residues. The CDR3 loop reads CASRVAGTNTGELFF. The CDR3 coding sequence is TGTGCCAGTAGAGTAGCGGGTACGAACACCGGGGAGCTGTTTTTT.

The CDR3, as DNA: TGTGCCAGCAGAACAGGGCTTACTAATGAAAAACTGTTTTTT. Protein: CASRTGLTNEKLFF. This chain links TRBV27 with TRBJ1-4; a possible D gene is TRBD1 (6 bases). CDR3 length: 14 residues. Germline V gene sequence: CDR1 MNHEY, CDR2 SMNVEV (reference sequence). V was clipped by 6 bases and J by 2 bases, with 10 bases between them. The whole variable domain, filled in from reference TRBV27 and TRBJ1-4, reads EAQVTQNPRYLITVTGKKLTVTCSQNMNHEYMSWYRQDPGLGLRQIYYSMNVEVTDKGDVPEGYKVSRKEKRNFPLILESPSPNQTSLYFCASRTGLTNEKLFFGSGTQLSVL.

V gene TRBV19 combines with J gene TRBJ2-7; 7 bases agree with TRBD1. The CDR3 consists of 15 residues. Germline V CDR1 and CDR2: LNHDA, SQIVND (reference sequence). After removal of 8 bases from V and 0 bases from J, the junction contained 10 bases not matched to a gene. As DNA, the CDR3 is TGTGCCAGTGGGACAACGACAGGGCACTCCTACGAGCAGTACTTC. Amino acid sequence: CASGTTTGHSYEQYF.

The chain combines TRBV4-3 with TRBJ1-2; D is perhaps TRBD1 (6 bases). Trimming removed 0 bases at V and 5 bases at J, with 16 bases between. From germline, CDR1 is LGHNA and CDR2 YSLEER. The CDR3 extends over 16 amino acids. The CDR3: CASSQDYRDTRYGYTF. The CDR3 DNA reads TGCGCCAGCAGCCAAGATTACCGGGACACGAGGTATGGCTACACCTTC.

The V and J genes are TRBV9 and TRBJ2-7; perhaps TRBD1 as D (6 bases). Germline V gives CDR1 SGDLS, CDR2 YYNGEE. CDR3 length: 14 residues. Trimming took 4 bases from V and 2 from J, leaving 13 bases between them. CDR3: CASSPQGQPYEQYF. The CDR3 nucleotides read TGTGCCAGCAGCCCTCAGGGGCAACCCTACGAGCAGTACTTC.

The rearrangement links TRBV2 to TRBJ2-7; a possible D gene is TRBD2 (5 bases). Germline V lookup: CDR1 SNHLY, CDR2 FYNNEI. The CDR3 covers 14 residues. Trimming shortened V by 6 bases and J by 3 bases, and 15 bases separated the two germline ends. CDR3 nucleotide sequence: TGTGCCAGCAGAGGAACGGCCGGGGACTACGAGCAGTACTTC. It codes for CASRGTAGDYEQYF.

This chain joins TRBV19 and TRBJ1-4; 7 positions match TRBD1. Losses at the gene ends were 4 bases for V and 5 bases for J; bases not matched to a gene: 4. The CDR3 extends over 14 amino acids. CDR1 is LNHDA, CDR2 SQIVND, per germline (reference sequence). The chain's CDR3 is CASSTGGPNEKLFF. The CDR3 nucleotides are TGTGCCAGTAGTACAGGGGGGCCGAATGAAAAACTGTTTTTT.

The chain couples TRBV24-1 to TRBJ2-1; TRBD2 agrees at 10 bases. Germline loops: CDR1 KGHDR, CDR2 SFDVKD. V trimming: 3 bases; J trimming: 8 bases; junction bases outside the gene matches: 6. This CDR3 contains 15 residues. The CDR3 region is CATSDAGTSVYEQFF. The CDR3 region has the DNA TGTGCCACCAGTGATGCCGGGACTAGCGTCTATGAGCAGTTCTTC.

The CDR3 sequence is CASSLAGGSRSYEQYF. The CDR3 bases are TGTGCCAGCAGCTTGGCCGGGGGGAGTCGGTCCTACGAGCAGTACTTC. The chain joins TRBV5-8 to TRBJ2-7, with TRBD2 matching 7 bases. This CDR3 has 16 residues. Germline values: CDR1 SGHTS, CDR2 YDEGEE. V dropped 0 bases and J dropped 1; count of bases not matched to a gene: 7.